The 23 T cell receptor beta chains presented below share a single source sample, sequenced in a study of PD-1 blockade in classical Hodgkin lymphoma. Relapse was seen in all patients after autologous stem cell transplantation, and brentuximab vedotin exposure was variable. Some clones are missing from TCRdb's copy, which holds only in-frame ones; the method was immunoSEQ multiplex PCR. The profile shows fewer than 110,000 clones, around 88% of them singletons. The source was peripheral blood mononuclear cells (PBMCs), collected before the second cycle of nivolumab. These receptors were collected from a human donor with classical Hodgkin lymphoma.

The CDR3 DNA reads TGTGCCAGCAGCTGGGTACAGGGAGGTCCCTACGAGCAGTACTTC. Its protein is CASSWVQGGPYEQYF. The chain is built from TRBV6-5 and TRBJ2-7; perhaps D is TRBD1 or TRBD2 (6 bases each). V was cut by 6 bases and J by 2 bases, with 17 bases left in between. The germline V gene has CDR1 MNHEY and CDR2 SVGAGI. The CDR3 has 15 amino acids.

The chain carries TRBV29-1 and TRBJ2-5, with 10 nucleotides matching TRBD2. V lost 2 bases to trimming and J lost 5 bases; unmatched junction nucleotides: 11. CDR3 length: 16 residues. Per the germline V gene, CDR1 is SQVTM and CDR2 is ANQGSEA. The CDR3 DNA reads TGCAGCGTTGAACCCCCAGCGGGGGGGCCGGGTGAGACCCAGTACTTC. Encoded protein: CSVEPPAGGPGETQYF.

The DNA for the CDR3 is TGTGCCAGCAGCTTAGGTTTCAGGGGGAAGAACACTGAAGCTTTCTTT. It yields the protein CASSLGFRGKNTEAFF. This chain joins TRBV7-8 and TRBJ1-1, with 7 bases aligning to TRBD1. V shed 1 base and J 1 base; nucleotides not matched to a gene: 6. CDR1 and CDR2 from the germline V gene are SGHVS and FQNEAQ. CDR3 length: 16 residues. Supplemented by reference TRBV7-8 and TRBJ1-1, the full variable domain reads GAGVSQSPRYKVAKRGQDVALRCDPISGHVSLFWYQQALGQGPEFLTYFQNEAQLDKSGLPSDRFFAERPEGSVSTLKIQRTQQEDSAVYLCASSLGFRGKNTEAFFGQGTRLTVV.

V and J are TRBV29-1 and TRBJ2-7, with D possibly being TRBD1 or TRBD2 (7 bases each). There are 16 residues in the CDR3. With 3 bases removed from V and 5 bases from J, the gap between germline ends came to 23 bases. Germline CDR1 SQVTM, CDR2 ANQGSEA. The DNA for the CDR3 is TGCAGCGTTGACGGGGGAGGGACAGTCCTTAGCGACGAGCAGTACTTC. This codes for CSVDGGGTVLSDEQYF.

The rearrangement links TRBV1 to TRBJ2-6. TRBV1 is given as a pseudogene. This CDR3 is 16 amino acids long. DNA for the CDR3: TGCACCAGCAGCCAAGATATGCTCTCTGGGGCCAACGTCCTGACTTTC. Its protein product is CTSSQDMLSGANVLTF.

This chain links TRBV6-5 with TRBJ1-2; 7 nucleotides line up with TRBD1. V shed 5 bases, J shed 5 bases, and the junction held 11 bases outside the gene matches. CDR1 is MNHEY, CDR2 SVGAGI, per germline. This CDR3 spans 15 amino acids. CDR3 bases: TGTGCCAGCAGTCCTTACAGGGGAAAAGGATATGGCTACACCTTC. Protein sequence: CASSPYRGKGYGYTF.

This CDR3 is CASSLSQIYTEAFF. CDR3 coding DNA: TGTGCCAGCTCACTGTCCCAGATCTACACTGAAGCTTTCTTT. This rearrangement joins TRBV18 to TRBJ1-1; no clear D gene. This CDR3 region has 14 residues. CDR1 is KGHSH, CDR2 LQKENI, per germline. V gave up 4 bases and J gave up 3 bases, with 12 bases separating them.

The chain has TRBV6-1 and TRBJ2-7; 9 bases map to TRBD1. The V gene's germline CDR1 is MNHNS and CDR2 SASEGT. Losses at the gene ends were 3 bases for V and 1 base for J; bases not matched to a gene: 7. The CDR3 is 16 amino acids. In nucleotides, the CDR3 is TGTGCCAGCAGTGATTTAGGGACAGGGCTATCCTACGAGCAGTACTTC. This gives the protein CASSDLGTGLSYEQYF.

The chain uses TRBV28 and TRBJ1-1; 8 bases map to TRBD1. Trimming removed 9 bases from V and 6 bases from J; junction bases left unmatched: 21. The CDR3 is 17 residues long. Germline V gene lookup returns CDR1 MDHEN and CDR2 SYDVKM. The CDR3 DNA sequence: TGTGCCAGTCATGTCGTCCGCGGACAGGGACTTTGGGCTGAAGCTTTCTTT. This encodes CASHVVRGQGLWAEAFF. Based on the CDR3 plus reference TRBV28 and TRBJ1-1, the full variable domain is DVKVTQSSRYLVKRTGEKVFLECVQDMDHENMFWYRQDPGLGLRLIYFSYDVKMKEKGDIPEGYSVSREKKERFSLILESASTNQTSMYLCASHVVRGQGLWAEAFFGQGTRLTVV.

This clone has a single count. The rearrangement links TRBV9 to TRBJ1-2; D uncertain. Germline V CDR1 and CDR2: SGDLS, YYNGEE. Trimming took 4 bases from V and 8 from J, leaving 12 bases between them. The CDR3 runs 12 residues. CDR3 sequence reads: CASSPVEPGYTF. The CDR3 bases are TGTGCCAGCAGCCCCGTGGAGCCGGGCTACACCTTC.

CDR3 protein: CASSQGVGTGGNSPLHF. CDR3 nucleotides: TGTGCCAGCAGCCAAGGTGTCGGGACAGGAGGAAATTCACCCCTCCACTTT. The genes are TRBV4-2 and TRBJ1-6; 8 bases are shared with TRBD1. The CDR3 is 17 residues long. With V trimmed by 1 base and J by 7 bases, 9 bases remained unmatched. Germline V lookup: CDR1 LGHNA, CDR2 YNFKEQ.

This chain connects TRBV5-1 to TRBJ2-1, with 11 bases aligning to TRBD2. Germline V gene lookup returns CDR1 SGHRS and CDR2 YFSETQ. The CDR3 runs 15 residues. The junction had 7 bases not matched to a gene; V was cut back by 4 bases and J by 7 bases. The CDR3 is CASSGTSGGLNEQFF. The CDR3 region has the DNA TGCGCCAGCAGCGGTACTAGCGGGGGATTGAATGAGCAGTTCTTC.

The chain uses TRBV7-2 and TRBJ1-2; D unclear. The ends were cut back, 2 bases at V and 4 bases at J, with 17 bases in the middle. The CDR3 has 16 amino acids. Germline V gene data show CDR1 as SGHTA and CDR2 as FQGNSA. CDR3 residues: CASSLNRVASPYGYTF. The CDR3, as DNA: TGTGCCAGCAGCTTAAACCGGGTCGCAAGCCCCTATGGCTACACCTTC.

CDR3 sequence (DNA): TGTGCCAGCAGTTGGGGGTATTACAATGAGCAGTTCTTC. It translates to CASSWGYYNEQFF. The chain links TRBV27 to TRBJ2-1; D is possibly TRBD1 or TRBD2 (5 bases each). This CDR3 has 13 residues. Germline V gene lookup returns CDR1 MNHEY and CDR2 SMNVEV (reference sequence). Trimming pared 4 bases from V and 4 bases from J, leaving 8 bases between.

This chain links TRBV27 with TRBJ1-4, with 9 nucleotides matching TRBD1. The CDR3 has 14 amino acids. Germline V gene sequence: CDR1 MNHEY, CDR2 SMNVEV (reference sequence). V trimming: 2 bases; J trimming: 6 bases; junction bases outside the gene matches: 1. The CDR3 bases are TGTGCCAGCAGTTTAGACAGGGGGGATGAAAAACTGTTTTTT. It is translated as CASSLDRGDEKLFF.

This chain uses TRBV7-9 with TRBJ2-1; the D is unclear. CDR3 size: 12 residues. V shed 5 bases and J shed 8 bases, with 10 bases lying between them. The germline V gene encodes CDR1 SEHNR and CDR2 FQNEAQ (reference sequence). The CDR3 coding sequence is TGTGCCAGCAGCCCCTTAGACGATGAGCAGTTCTTC. Its translation is CASSPLDDEQFF.

The V gene is TRBV5-5, the J gene TRBJ1-2, with 9 bases fitting TRBD1. There are 16 residues in the CDR3. V dropped 1 base and J dropped 7; count of bases not matched to a gene: 11. Looked up from germline, CDR1 is SGHKS and CDR2 is YYEKEE (reference sequence). CDR3 sequence (DNA): TGTGCCAGCAGCTTGACGGGACAGGGTAGGGTGGGTGGCTACACCTTC. Residues: CASSLTGQGRVGGYTF.

The V call is TRBV6-5, the J call TRBJ2-7, with TRBD1 matching over 12 bases. CDR1 MNHEY and CDR2 SVGAGI come from the germline V gene. The CDR3 contains 14 residues. V was clipped by 2 bases and J by 7 bases; unmatched bases: 3. The CDR3 coding sequence is TGTGCCAGCAGTTACCGGGACAGGGGGCGGGAGCAGTACTTC. Its translation: CASSYRDRGREQYF.

This chain connects TRBV5-1 to TRBJ2-7; D gene uncertain. The CDR3 is 17 amino acids. V lost 0 bases and J 0 bases, leaving 16 bases between the germline ends. Germline CDR1 reads SGHRS; CDR2 reads YFSETQ. In DNA, the CDR3 is TGCGCCAGCAGCTTGGCGGTTTTCCCATTCCTCTCCTACGAGCAGTACTTC. Protein product: CASSLAVFPFLSYEQYF.

The chain is built from TRBV5-4 and TRBJ2-1, with TRBD1 as a possible D gene (6 bases). V was clipped by 7 bases and J by 7 bases, with 18 bases between them. Germline V gene sequence: CDR1 SGHNT, CDR2 YYREEE (reference sequence). The CDR3 runs 14 residues. The DNA for the CDR3 is TGTGCCAGCGGCTCCGGGACACCTTTTAATGAGCAGTTCTTC. Translation gives CASGSGTPFNEQFF.

This rearrangement joins TRBV7-9 to TRBJ2-5, with D perhaps matching TRBD1 or TRBD2 (5 bases each). The CDR3 has 16 amino acids. Germline assignment: CDR1 SEHNR and CDR2 FQNEAQ (reference sequence). Trimming took off 2 bases at V and 4 bases at J, with 17 bases between the two ends. CDR3 sequence (DNA): TGTGCCAGCAGCTTACACGCCACCCGTGGGGGAGAGACCCAGTACTTC. Translating it yields CASSLHATRGGETQYF.

Written as DNA, the CDR3 is TGTGCCAGCAGCTCCCGGTGGATTAGCGGGGAGCTGTTTTTT. As protein: CASSSRWISGELFF. The chain has TRBV7-2 and TRBJ2-2, with D hard to call. V was shortened by 4 bases and J by 7 bases, with 13 bases between the two germline ends. CDR3 length equals 14 residues. CDR1 is SGHTA, CDR2 FQGNSA, per germline.

The V call is TRBV15, the J call TRBJ2-7; 9 nucleotides line up with TRBD1. Germline CDR1 LNHNV, CDR2 YYDKDF (reference sequence). This CDR3 comprises 16 residues. With 0 bases clipped from V and 2 bases from J, the junction kept 5 bases outside the gene matches. CDR3 sequence: CATSRERDRATYEQYF. Here the CDR3 DNA reads TGTGCCACCAGCAGAGAGAGGGACAGGGCAACCTACGAGCAGTACTTC. Filled out from reference TRBV15 and TRBJ2-7, the complete variable domain reads DAMVIQNPRYQVTQFGKPVTLSCSQTLNHNVMYWYQQKSSQAPKLLFHYYDKDFNNEADTPDNFQSRRPNTSFCFLDIRSPGLGDTAMYLCATSRERDRATYEQYFGPGTRLTVT.